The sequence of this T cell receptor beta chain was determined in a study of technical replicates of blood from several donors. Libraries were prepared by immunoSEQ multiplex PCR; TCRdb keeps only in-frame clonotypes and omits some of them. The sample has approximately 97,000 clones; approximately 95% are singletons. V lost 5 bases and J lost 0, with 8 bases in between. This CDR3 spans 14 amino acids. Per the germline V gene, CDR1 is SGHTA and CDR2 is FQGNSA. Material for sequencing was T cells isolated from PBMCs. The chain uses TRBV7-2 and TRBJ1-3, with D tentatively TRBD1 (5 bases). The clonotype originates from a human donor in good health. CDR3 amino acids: CASSRQSSGNTIYF. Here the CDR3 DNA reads TGTGCCAGCAGCCGACAGTCCTCTGGAAACACCATATATTTT.